This T cell receptor (beta chain) was identified in a study of blood T cell repertoires in COVID-19. The CDR3 covers 15 residues. Germline V gives CDR1 SEHNR, CDR2 FQNEAQ (reference sequence). V was pared by 5 bases and J by 7 bases, with 8 bases of the junction left unmatched. The repertoire was sequenced with immunoSEQ multiplex PCR; TCRdb's copy has only in-frame clones and lacks some. Counted here are 65,000 to 75,000 clones, 80% to 85% occurring once; the ten biggest clones make up about 9.8%. The chain combines TRBV7-9 with TRBJ1-6, with 7 bases lining up with TRBD1. Sequencing was performed on peripheral blood. This sequence originates from an elderly woman with acute or convalescent COVID-19. This CDR3 reads CASSARQGGNSPLHF. The CDR3 DNA reads TGTGCCAGCAGCGCGCGCCAGGGGGGAAATTCACCCCTCCACTTT.